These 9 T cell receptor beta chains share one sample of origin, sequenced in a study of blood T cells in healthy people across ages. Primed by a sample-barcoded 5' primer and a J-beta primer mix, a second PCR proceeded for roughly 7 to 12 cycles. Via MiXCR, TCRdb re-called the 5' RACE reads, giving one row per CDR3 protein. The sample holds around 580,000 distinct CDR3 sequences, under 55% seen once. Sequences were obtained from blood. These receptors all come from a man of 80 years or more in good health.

The CDR3 sequence is CASSVGTTNTGELFF. CDR3 DNA sequence: TGTGCCAGCAGCGTAGGGACCACTAACACCGGGGAGCTGTTTTTT. The V gene is TRBV9, the J gene TRBJ2-2, with D hard to call. Germline CDR1 SGDLS, CDR2 YYNGEE. V gave up 0 bases and J gave up 2 bases, with 8 bases separating them. CDR3 length: 15 residues.

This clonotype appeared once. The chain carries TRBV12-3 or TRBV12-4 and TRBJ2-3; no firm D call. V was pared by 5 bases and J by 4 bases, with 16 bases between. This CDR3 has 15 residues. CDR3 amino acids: CASSPVNSYADTQYF. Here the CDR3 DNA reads TGTGCCAGCAGTCCGGTGAACAGCTACGCAGATACGCAGTATTTT.

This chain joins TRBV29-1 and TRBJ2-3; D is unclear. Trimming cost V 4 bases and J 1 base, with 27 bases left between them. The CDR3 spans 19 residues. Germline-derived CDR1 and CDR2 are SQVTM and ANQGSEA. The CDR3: CSVAPVAAVTSTGTDTQYF. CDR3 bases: TGCAGCGTTGCCCCTGTGGCAGCTGTTACATCTACCGGCACAGATACGCAGTATTTT.

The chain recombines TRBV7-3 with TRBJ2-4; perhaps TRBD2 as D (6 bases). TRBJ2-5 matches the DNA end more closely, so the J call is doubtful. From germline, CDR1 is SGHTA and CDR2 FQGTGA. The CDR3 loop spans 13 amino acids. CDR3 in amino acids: CASWDFIRGTQYF. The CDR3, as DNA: TGTGCCAGTTGGGACTTTATTCGGGGGACCCAGTACTTC.

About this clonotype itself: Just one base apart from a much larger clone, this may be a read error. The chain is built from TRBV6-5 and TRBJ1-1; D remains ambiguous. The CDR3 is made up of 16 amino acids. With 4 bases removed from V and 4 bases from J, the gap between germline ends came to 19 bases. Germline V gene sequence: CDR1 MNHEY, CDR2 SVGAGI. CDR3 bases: TGTGCCAGCAGTTGGGGTTCCCAGAGAGGGAGCACTGAAGCTTTCTTT. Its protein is CASSWGSQRGSTEAFF.

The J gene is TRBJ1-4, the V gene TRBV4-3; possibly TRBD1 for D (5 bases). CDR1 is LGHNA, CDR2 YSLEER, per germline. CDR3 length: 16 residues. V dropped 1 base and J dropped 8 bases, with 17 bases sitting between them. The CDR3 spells CASSQGTLGVWEKLFF. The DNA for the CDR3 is TGCGCCAGCAGCCAAGGGACCCTGGGGGTTTGGGAAAAACTGTTTTTT.

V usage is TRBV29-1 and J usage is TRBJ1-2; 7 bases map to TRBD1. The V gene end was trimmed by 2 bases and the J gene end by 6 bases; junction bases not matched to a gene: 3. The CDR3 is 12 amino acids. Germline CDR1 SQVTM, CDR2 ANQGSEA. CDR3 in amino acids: CSVEQGGHGYTF. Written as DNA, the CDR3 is TGCAGCGTTGAACAGGGGGGTCATGGCTACACCTTC.

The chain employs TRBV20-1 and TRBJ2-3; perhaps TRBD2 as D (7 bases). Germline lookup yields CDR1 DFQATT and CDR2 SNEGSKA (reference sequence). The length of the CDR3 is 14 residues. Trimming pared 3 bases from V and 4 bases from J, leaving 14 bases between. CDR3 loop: CSASGRGGADTQYF. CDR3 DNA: TGCAGTGCTAGCGGGAGAGGGGGGGCAGATACGCAGTATTTT.

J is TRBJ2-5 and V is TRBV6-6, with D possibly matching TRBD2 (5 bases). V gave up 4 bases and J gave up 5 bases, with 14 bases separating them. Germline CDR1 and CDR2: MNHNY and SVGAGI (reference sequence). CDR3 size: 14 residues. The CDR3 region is CASSSPGLFETQYF. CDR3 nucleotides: TGTGCCAGCAGTTCTCCAGGACTTTTTGAGACCCAGTACTTC.